This T cell receptor beta chain was identified during a study of blood T cells in healthy people across ages. General study points: Naive CD4+ cell counts and diversity both ran higher in long-lived than in aged donors.

The authors ran a second PCR of roughly 6 to 11 cycles using a sample-barcoded 5' primer and a J-beta primer mix. Each cDNA molecule received a tag from a template-switch adaptor that had 12 random nucleotides. MiXCR, applied by TCRdb to the 5' RACE reads, yields one record per CDR3 protein. This repertoire shows about 1,600,000 distinct CDR3 sequences, roughly 45% found once; its top ten account for roughly 7.9%. The CDR3 runs to 17 residues. CDR1 and CDR2 from the germline V gene are SGHTA and FQGNSA. Trimming removed 2 bases from V and 5 bases from J; junction bases left unmatched: 10. Of note for this clonotype: Antigen: not known.

The sequence was collected from a woman aged 18-29 years in good health. The J gene is TRBJ2-2, the V gene TRBV7-2; 8 bases match TRBD2. The material sequenced was blood. CDR3 amino acids: CASSLMMIAGSTGELFF. The DNA of the CDR3 is TGTGCCAGCAGCTTAATGATGATAGCGGGAAGTACCGGGGAGCTGTTTTTT.